Listed below are T cell receptor beta chains from one sample, sequenced in a study of regulatory T cells in long-lasting Graves disease. TCRdb independently ran MiXCR on the multiplex PCR reads; one entry per CDR3 protein. Of 500,000 or so distinct CDR3 sequences in the sample, 11% to 15% were seen once. These data also featured in a second study, about T cells in Graves' hyperthyroidism and ophthalmopathy.

Here the sequenced sample was peripheral blood mononuclear cells (PBMCs), taken at new diagnosis, from a patient treated with antithyroid drugs. The origin of the receptors is a woman in her forties or fifties with Graves disease. CDR3s include the opening cysteine and the closing phenylalanine or tryptophan. The D gene is left open where the match is weak. The size entry is marked missing in some rows and otherwise reads once, few, many or a size class.

V	size	length	D	J	CDR3	DNA
TRBV29-1	many	12	NA	TRBJ2-5	CSVRETQETQYF	TGCAGCGTCCGGGAGACTCAAGAGACCCAGTACTTC
TRBV7-2	many	14	TRBD1	TRBJ1-1	CASSLMGTVGEAFF	TGTGCCAGCAGCTTGATGGGGACAGTAGGTGAAGCTTTCTTT
TRBV6-1	many	16	TRBD1	TRBJ1-6	CASSVSGTGAYSPLHF	TGTGCCAGCAGTGTTTCCGGGACAGGGGCTTATTCACCCCTCCACTTT
TRBV5-1	few	16	NA	TRBJ2-7	CASSPFPRGGGYEQYF	TGCGCCAGCAGTCCCTTCCCCAGGGGGGGGGGCTACGAGCAGTACTTC
TRBV7-3	few	15	TRBD2	TRBJ2-1	CASSVRSGMSNEQFF	TGTGCCAGCAGCGTTCGTAGCGGGATGTCCAATGAGCAGTTCTTC
TRBV6-1	many	16	TRBD1	TRBJ1-1	CASSSDRGRMNTEAFF	TGTGCCAGCAGCTCAGACAGGGGACGAATGAACACTGAAGCTTTCTTT
TRBV5-1	many	15	NA	TRBJ2-1	CASSTGQRYYNEQFF	TGCGCCAGCAGCACAGGACAGAGGTACTACAATGAGCAGTTCTTC
TRBV30	many	15	NA	TRBJ2-5	CAWSEKAGPQETQYF	TGTGCCTGGAGTGAGAAGGCGGGACCTCAAGAGACCCAGTACTTC
TRBV19	NA	15	TRBD1	TRBJ1-5	CATLPGQGPGQPQHF	TGTGCCACTTTACCGGGACAGGGTCCTGGTCAGCCCCAGCATTTT
TRBV5-1	NA	16	NA	TRBJ2-1	CASSPGYGASYNEQFF	TGCGCCAGCAGCCCCGGGTACGGAGCCTCCTACAATGAGCAGTTCTTC
TRBV12-3/TRBV12-4	few	13	NA	TRBJ2-1	CASSWGRRNEQFF	TGTGCCAGCAGTTGGGGCCGGCGCAATGAGCAGTTCTTC
TRBV6-1	few	14	TRBD1	TRBJ1-5	CASRAGGLDQPQHF	TGTGCCAGCAGGGCAGGGGGCTTGGATCAGCCCCAGCATTTT
TRBV9	few	15	NA	TRBJ2-1	CASSVELALYNEQFF	TGTGCCAGCAGCGTGGAACTAGCCCTCTACAATGAGCAGTTCTTC
TRBV29-1	many	16	TRBD2	TRBJ2-1	CSVGRPSGRPYNEQFF	TGCAGCGTTGGTCGACCTAGCGGGAGGCCCTACAATGAGCAGTTCTTC
TRBV20-1	NA	17	TRBD1	TRBJ1-4	CSAKERYRGATNEKLFF	TGCAGTGCTAAGGAAAGATACAGGGGCGCAACTAATGAAAAACTGTTTTTT
TRBV29-1	many	12	NA	TRBJ2-7	CSVDTGNYEQYF	TGCAGCGTTGATACCGGGAACTACGAGCAGTACTTC
TRBV6-2/TRBV6-3	many	13	NA	TRBJ2-7	CASSRGVGYEQYF	TGTGCCAGCAGCAGAGGAGTTGGCTACGAGCAGTACTTC
TRBV6-2/TRBV6-3	many	14	NA	TRBJ2-7	CASSEVGRRKQQYF	TGTGCCAGCAGTGAAGTCGGGCGACGAAAGCAGCAGTACTTC
TRBV5-1	many	15	TRBD2	TRBJ2-3	CASSELAGGSDTQYF	TGCGCCAGCAGCGAACTAGCGGGAGGGTCAGATACGCAGTATTTT
TRBV13	NA	21	NA	TRBJ2-7	CASSFDSDGSSAGRRSYEQYF	TGTGCCAGCAGCTTTGATTCGGATGGAAGTAGTGCAGGGAGGAGGTCCTACGAGCAGTACTTC
TRBV9	many	16	TRBD2	TRBJ2-4	CASSVRLRESENIQYF	TGTGCCAGCAGCGTACGGTTGCGGGAGAGCGAAAACATTCAGTACTTC
TRBV18	few	15	TRBD2	TRBJ2-7	CASSPRAGVQYEQYF	TGTGCCAGCTCACCACGCGCGGGAGTTCAGTACGAGCAGTACTTC
TRBV30	many	13	NA	TRBJ1-5	CAWSPGPYQPQHF	TGTGCCTGGAGTCCGGGCCCCTATCAGCCCCAGCATTTT